Below, 22 T cell receptor beta chains from the same sample are listed, as sequenced in a study of shared clonotypes between healthy human individuals. Repertoires were generated with immunoSEQ multiplex PCR, while TCRdb's copy carries only in-frame clones and drops some. The data show around 1,900,000 clones, around 95% seen once. Terminally differentiated effector memory CD45RA+ cells were left out of the naive CD8 fraction, which was CD45RO-negative and positively selected for CCR7. Sequenced sample: naive CD8+ T cells from PBMCs. The origin of the receptors is a man younger than 35 in good health. Some clones in this sample may be carry-over from other donors' samples.

As regards this clone: This same CDR3 is encoded by further DNA sequences in the sample. The chain combines TRBV10-3 with TRBJ1-5; no firm D call. The V end was cut by 0 bases, the J end by 6 bases, with 3 bases between. Germline V gene data show CDR1 as ENHRY and CDR2 as SYGVKD. The CDR3 runs 12 residues. The CDR3 reads CAISESRQPQHF. The CDR3 region has the DNA TGTGCCATCAGTGAGTCGCGTCAGCCCCAGCATTTT.

In its sample, this clone was seen once. The DNA for the CDR3 is TGTGCCAGTTGGGAGGGGGAGGCCCAGTACTTC. Translating it yields CASWEGEAQYF. The chain carries TRBV28 and TRBJ2-5, with D possibly matching TRBD2 (7 bases). Trimming cost V 9 bases and J 9 bases, with 14 bases left between them. Germline V lookup: CDR1 MDHEN, CDR2 SYDVKM. The CDR3 is made up of 11 amino acids. The variable domain in full, completed from reference TRBV28 and TRBJ2-5, reads DVKVTQSSRYLVKRTGEKVFLECVQDMDHENMFWYRQDPGLGLRLIYFSYDVKMKEKGDIPEGYSVSREKKERFSLILESASTNQTSMYLCASWEGEAQYFGPGTRLLVL.

This chain connects TRBV27 to TRBJ2-3; D might be TRBD1 (5 bases). CDR1 and CDR2 from the germline V gene are MNHEY and SMNVEV (reference sequence). Trimming took 7 bases from V and 2 from J, leaving 19 bases between them. The CDR3 length is 16 residues. The CDR3 DNA reads as TGTGCCAGCACCCTCTCCAGGGTTGTGAACACAGATACGCAGTATTTT. It specifies CASTLSRVVNTDTQYF.

Comment on this clone: One end of the junction does not line up with germline, which may come from a read error. The V call is TRBV7-9, the J call TRBJ2-1, with D possibly TRBD1 on 6 matching bases. CDR1 is SEHNR and CDR2 is FQNEAQ in the germline V gene (reference sequence). The CDR3 is 14 amino acids. The CDR3 is CTSSRGSPYNEQFF. The CDR3 DNA is TGTACCAGCAGTAGGGGGTCCCCGTACAATGAGCAGTTCTTC.

This chain joins TRBV7-8 and TRBJ2-1; D gene uncertain. CDR1 is SGHVS and CDR2 is FQNEAQ in the germline V gene. The CDR3 runs to 15 residues. Deletions cut 1 base from V and 2 bases from J, with 9 bases between. DNA for the CDR3: TGTGCCAGCAGCTTAGATGCGACTGCCTACAATGAGCAGTTCTTC. The encoded protein is CASSLDATAYNEQFF.

V and J are TRBV5-4 and TRBJ1-6, with 7 bases fitting TRBD1. Germline values: CDR1 SGHNT, CDR2 YYREEE (reference sequence). V shed 5 bases and J 9 bases; nucleotides not matched to a gene: 8. This CDR3 contains 14 residues. This CDR3 is CASSKTGSLSPLHF. Here the CDR3 DNA reads TGTGCCAGCAGTAAGACAGGGTCCCTTTCACCCCTCCACTTT.

This sequence joins TRBV7-8 and TRBJ2-7; D ambiguous. The V end was cut by 4 bases, the J end by 2 bases, with 6 bases between. The CDR3 runs to 12 residues. Germline CDR1 and CDR2: SGHVS and FQNEAQ. The CDR3 sequence: CASSSLPYEQYF. The CDR3 DNA sequence: TGTGCCAGCAGCTCCCTACCCTACGAGCAGTACTTC.

The chain has TRBV9 and TRBJ2-5; D not certain. The CDR3 has 14 amino acids. Trimming took off 4 bases at V and 5 bases at J, with 15 bases between the two ends. Looked up from germline, CDR1 is SGDLS and CDR2 is YYNGEE. The CDR3 nucleotides are TGTGCCAGCAGCCCCCGGGCCACATGGGAGACCCAGTACTTC. Its protein product is CASSPRATWETQYF.

CDR3 sequence (DNA): TGTGCCAGCAGCGAAACAGGGGACGAGCAGTACTTC. It encodes CASSETGDEQYF. J is TRBJ2-7 and V is TRBV9; 7 bases are shared with TRBD1. CDR3 length: 12 amino acids. V lost 3 bases to trimming and J lost 5 bases; unmatched junction nucleotides: 2. Germline V CDR1 and CDR2: SGDLS, YYNGEE. Using reference TRBV9 and TRBJ2-7 for the parts outside the CDR3, the full variable domain is DSGVTQTPKHLITATGQRVTLRCSPRSGDLSVYWYQQSLDQGLQFLIQYYNGEERAKGNILERFSAQQFPDLHSELNLSSLELGDSALYFCASSETGDEQYFGPGTRLTVT.

The chain carries TRBV27 and TRBJ2-7, with D perhaps matching TRBD1 (6 bases). Trimming stripped 3 bases from V and 1 base from J, with 13 bases between. The germline V gene encodes CDR1 MNHEY and CDR2 SMNVEV (reference sequence). CDR3 size: 15 residues. The CDR3 DNA follows: TGTGCCAGCAGTTTGGATGCCAGGGGATCCTACGAGCAGTACTTC. Protein product: CASSLDARGSYEQYF.

The chain recombines TRBV5-1 with TRBJ2-5; D is undetermined. The CDR3 runs to 13 residues. Germline lookup yields CDR1 SGHRS and CDR2 YFSETQ. V lost 2 bases and J 5 bases, leaving 10 bases between the germline ends. In DNA form, the CDR3 reads TGCGCCAGCAGCTTTTTGGAGCACGAGACCCAGTACTTC. It yields the protein CASSFLEHETQYF.

V usage is TRBV7-7 and J usage is TRBJ2-1; 8 bases fit TRBD2. Trimming cost V 5 bases and J 8 bases; bases outside gene matches: 14. The V gene's germline CDR1 is SSHAT and CDR2 FNYEAQ (reference sequence). This CDR3 is 16 amino acids long. CDR3 nucleotide sequence: TGTGCCAGCAGCCCGCACCTAGCGGGTGCCAGGGATGAGCAGTTCTTC. It codes for CASSPHLAGARDEQFF.

The chain combines TRBV6-6 with TRBJ2-7; TRBD1 matches at 11 bases. Trimming cost V 6 bases and J 4 bases; bases outside gene matches: 8. Germline CDR1 reads MNHNY; CDR2 reads SVGAGI (reference sequence). The CDR3 totals 15 residues. CDR3 in DNA: TGTGCCAGCAGCTCGGGACAGGGGGTTCTTTACGAGCAGTACTTC. It specifies CASSSGQGVLYEQYF.

This clone was seen once. The chain combines TRBV6-1 with TRBJ2-1, with D uncertain. The V end was cut by 5 bases, the J end by 9 bases, with 11 bases between. Germline V gives CDR1 MNHNS, CDR2 SASEGT. The CDR3 runs to 12 residues. The CDR3 here is CASSPTVGEQFF. CDR3 DNA sequence: TGTGCCAGCAGTCCGACTGTTGGTGAGCAGTTCTTC.

V usage is TRBV1 and J usage is TRBJ2-2; the table names TRBD2, a call not compared with the DNA. TRBV1 corresponds to a pseudogene. CDR3 length: 20 amino acids. The CDR3: CTSSQGCPSGSSSNTGELFF. CDR3 sequence (DNA): TGCACCAGCAGCCAAGGCTGCCCTAGCGGAAGTTCCTCGAACACCGGGGAGCTGTTTTTT.

The CDR3 DNA reads TGTGCCAGCAGTTTCCGGGGGGCAAATTCACCCCTCCACTTT. Its protein is CASSFRGANSPLHF. The chain uses TRBV27 and TRBJ1-6; tentative D call: TRBD1 (6 bases). In germline, CDR1 is MNHEY, CDR2 SMNVEV (reference sequence). Trimming stripped 3 bases from V and 7 bases from J, with 10 bases between. The CDR3 contains 14 residues.

The chain recombines TRBV7-9 with TRBJ2-7; maybe TRBD2 (5 bases). V was cut by 5 bases and J by 7 bases, with 21 bases left in between. There are 15 residues in the CDR3. The germline CDR1 and CDR2 sequences are SEHNR and FQNEAQ (reference sequence). In nucleotides, the CDR3 is TGTGCCAGCAGCCGTGGGGTCGGAGGTGGGGATGAGCAGTACTTC. The encoded protein is CASSRGVGGGDEQYF.

The V and J genes are TRBV11-2 and TRBJ2-2; 9 bases align to TRBD2. Germline V gene data show CDR1 as SGHAT and CDR2 as FQNNGV. With V trimmed by 2 bases and J by 5 bases, 12 bases remained unmatched. This CDR3 contains 18 residues. In DNA form, the CDR3 reads TGTGCCAGCAGCTTATATCCCGAGCGGGAGGCTTCTACCGGGGAGCTGTTTTTT. Its translation: CASSLYPEREASTGELFF.

This clone was detected only a few times. The CDR3 coding sequence is TGTGCCAGCAGTAGGGCTGATGAAACCCTAAGCTCCTACGAGCAGTACTTC. This sequence encodes CASSRADETLSSYEQYF. The V and J genes are TRBV28 and TRBJ2-7; no reliable D call. There are 17 residues in the CDR3. V lost 5 bases and J lost 0, with 20 bases in between. From germline, CDR1 is MDHEN and CDR2 SYDVKM. Based on the CDR3 plus reference TRBV28 and TRBJ2-7, the full variable domain is DVKVTQSSRYLVKRTGEKVFLECVQDMDHENMFWYRQDPGLGLRLIYFSYDVKMKEKGDIPEGYSVSREKKERFSLILESASTNQTSMYLCASSRADETLSSYEQYFGPGTRLTVT.

This clone is a singleton in its sample. The chain is built from TRBV13 and TRBJ2-1; 7 bases agree with TRBD2. The CDR3 is made up of 15 amino acids. Germline-derived CDR1 and CDR2 are PRHDT and FYEKMQ (reference sequence). Trimming removed 7 bases from V and 10 bases from J; junction bases left unmatched: 16. CDR3 residues: CASTPVGGRKLEQFF. CDR3 DNA: TGTGCCAGCACCCCTGTGGGGGGGAGGAAATTGGAGCAGTTCTTC.

The chain links TRBV10-3 to TRBJ1-1; D is uncertain. The length of the CDR3 is 13 residues. Trimming shortened V by 6 bases and J by 1 base, and 9 bases separated the two germline ends. Germline CDR1 ENHRY, CDR2 SYGVKD. The CDR3 here is CAIRPRGNTEAFF. In DNA form, the CDR3 reads TGTGCCATCAGGCCCCGGGGGAACACTGAAGCTTTCTTT.

On this clone itself: Other DNA sequences of this sample code for an identical CDR3. The CDR3 region has the DNA TGTGCCATCAGTGCCGGGACAGGCAATCAGCCCCAGCATTTT. Protein: CAISAGTGNQPQHF. V and J are TRBV10-3 and TRBJ1-5; 7 nucleotides align to TRBD1. Looked up from germline, CDR1 is ENHRY and CDR2 is SYGVKD. The length of the CDR3 is 14 residues. V was pared by 4 bases and J by 2 bases, with 2 bases of the junction left unmatched.